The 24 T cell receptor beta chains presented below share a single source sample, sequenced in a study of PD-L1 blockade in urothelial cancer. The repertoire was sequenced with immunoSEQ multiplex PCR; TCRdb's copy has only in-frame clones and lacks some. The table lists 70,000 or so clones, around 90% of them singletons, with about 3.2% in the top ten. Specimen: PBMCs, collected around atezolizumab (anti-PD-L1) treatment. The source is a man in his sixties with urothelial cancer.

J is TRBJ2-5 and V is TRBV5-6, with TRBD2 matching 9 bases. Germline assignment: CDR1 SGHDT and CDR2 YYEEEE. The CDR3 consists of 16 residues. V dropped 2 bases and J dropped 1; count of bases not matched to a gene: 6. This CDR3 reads CASSFPRGGRQETQYF. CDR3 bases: TGTGCCAGCAGCTTCCCGCGGGGGGGGCGCCAAGAGACCCAGTACTTC.

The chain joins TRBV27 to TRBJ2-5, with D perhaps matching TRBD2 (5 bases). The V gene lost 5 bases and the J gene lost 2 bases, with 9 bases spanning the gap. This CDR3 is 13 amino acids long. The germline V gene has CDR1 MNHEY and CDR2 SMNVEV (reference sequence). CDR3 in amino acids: CASSLALQETQYF. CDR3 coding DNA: TGTGCCAGCAGTCTAGCATTACAAGAGACCCAGTACTTC.

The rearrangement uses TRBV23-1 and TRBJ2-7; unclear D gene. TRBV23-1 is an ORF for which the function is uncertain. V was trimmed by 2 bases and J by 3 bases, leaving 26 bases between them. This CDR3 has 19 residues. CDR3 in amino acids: CASSQADKWPPEVGYEQYF. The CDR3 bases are TGCGCCAGCAGTCAAGCGGATAAATGGCCACCAGAAGTCGGCTACGAGCAGTACTTC.

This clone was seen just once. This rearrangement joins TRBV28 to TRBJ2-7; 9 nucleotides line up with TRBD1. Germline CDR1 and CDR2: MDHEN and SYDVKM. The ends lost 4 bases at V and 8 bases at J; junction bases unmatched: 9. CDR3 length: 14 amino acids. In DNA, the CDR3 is TGTGCCAGCAGTTCGCCGGGACAGGGTATGAAGCAGTACTTC. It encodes CASSSPGQGMKQYF.

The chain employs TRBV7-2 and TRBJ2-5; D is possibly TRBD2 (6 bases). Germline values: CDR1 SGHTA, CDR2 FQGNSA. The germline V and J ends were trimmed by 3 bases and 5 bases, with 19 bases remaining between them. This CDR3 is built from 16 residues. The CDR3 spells CASSFQPPGVRETQYF. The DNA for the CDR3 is TGTGCCAGCAGCTTCCAACCGCCGGGGGTGAGGGAGACCCAGTACTTC.

CDR3 DNA: TGTGCCAGCTCCCCCCCCACCGGGACACCTAGGGGCTACACCTTC. This codes for CASSPPTGTPRGYTF. V is TRBV18 and J is TRBJ1-2, with D possibly TRBD1 on 6 matching bases. The V gene lost 6 bases and the J gene lost 8 bases, with 22 bases spanning the gap. The CDR3 contains 15 residues. Germline values: CDR1 KGHSH, CDR2 LQKENI.

The chain's CDR3 is CASSPSPGGKLFF. The DNA of the CDR3 is TGTGCCAGCTCCCCGTCACCGGGAGGAAAACTGTTTTTT. This chain joins TRBV16 and TRBJ1-4; D remains unclear. V lost 8 bases to trimming and J lost 10 bases, with 17 bases between them. Germline V gene data show CDR1 as KGHSY and CDR2 as FQNENV. CDR3 length: 13 amino acids.

DNA of the CDR3: TGTGCCTGGAGTTTGCGGGGTGGGCAGCCCCAGCATTTT. Its translation: CAWSLRGGQPQHF. This sequence joins TRBV30 and TRBJ1-5; D not certain. Trimming removed 2 bases at V and 7 bases at J, with 12 bases between. Germline V gene lookup returns CDR1 GTSNPN and CDR2 SVGIG (reference sequence). This CDR3 spans 13 amino acids. Full variable domain (remainder filled in from reference TRBV30 and TRBJ1-5): SQTIHQWPATLVQPVGSPLSLECTVEGTSNPNLYWYRQAAGRGLQLLFYSVGIGQISSEVPQNLSASRPQDRQFILSSKKLLLSDSGFYLCAWSLRGGQPQHFGDGTRLSIL.

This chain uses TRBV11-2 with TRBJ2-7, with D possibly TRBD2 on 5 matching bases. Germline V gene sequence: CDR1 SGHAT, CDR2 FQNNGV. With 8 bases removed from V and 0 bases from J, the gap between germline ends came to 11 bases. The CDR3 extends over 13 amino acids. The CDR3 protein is CASREEDSYEQYF. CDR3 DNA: TGTGCCAGCCGTGAGGAGGACTCCTACGAGCAGTACTTC.

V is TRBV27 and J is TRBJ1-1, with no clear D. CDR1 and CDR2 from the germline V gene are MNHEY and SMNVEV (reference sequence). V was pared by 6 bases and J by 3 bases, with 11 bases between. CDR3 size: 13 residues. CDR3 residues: CASSRIQDTEAFF. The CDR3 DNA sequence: TGTGCCAGCAGCCGGATCCAGGACACTGAAGCTTTCTTT.

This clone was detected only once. CDR3 sequence (DNA): TGTGCCAGCAGCCCGGGGGGCGGGAGAATAGATACGCAGTATTTT. This translates into CASSPGGGRIDTQYF. The rearrangement uses TRBV7-6 and TRBJ2-3; maybe TRBD2 (7 bases). Trimming shortened V by 5 bases and J by 5 bases, and 17 bases separated the two germline ends. The CDR3 covers 15 residues. CDR1 is SGHVS, CDR2 FNYEAQ, per germline.

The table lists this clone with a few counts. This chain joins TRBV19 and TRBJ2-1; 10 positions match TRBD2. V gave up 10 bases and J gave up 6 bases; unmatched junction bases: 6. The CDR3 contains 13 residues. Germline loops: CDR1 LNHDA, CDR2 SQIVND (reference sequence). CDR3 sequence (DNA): TGTGCCACGAACGAGCGGGGGGGCAATGAGCAGTTCTTC. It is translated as CATNERGGNEQFF.

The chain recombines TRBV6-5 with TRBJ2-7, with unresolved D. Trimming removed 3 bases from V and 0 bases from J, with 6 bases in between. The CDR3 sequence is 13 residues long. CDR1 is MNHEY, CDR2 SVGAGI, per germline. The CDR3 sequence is CASSYYNSYEQYF. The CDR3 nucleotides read TGTGCCAGCAGTTATTACAACTCCTACGAGCAGTACTTC.

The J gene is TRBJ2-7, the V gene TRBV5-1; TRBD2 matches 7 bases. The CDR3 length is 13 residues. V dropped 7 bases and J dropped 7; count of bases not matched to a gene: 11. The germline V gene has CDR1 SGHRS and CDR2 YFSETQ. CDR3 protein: CASALFSGLEQYF. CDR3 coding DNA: TGCGCCAGCGCCCTCTTTAGCGGGCTGGAGCAGTACTTC. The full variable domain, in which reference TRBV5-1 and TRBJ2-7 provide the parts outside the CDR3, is KAGVTQTPRYLIKTRGQQVTLSCSPISGHRSVSWYQQTPGQGLQFLFEYFSETQRNKGNFPGRFSGRQFSNSRSEMNVSTLELGDSALYLCASALFSGLEQYFGPGTRLTVT.

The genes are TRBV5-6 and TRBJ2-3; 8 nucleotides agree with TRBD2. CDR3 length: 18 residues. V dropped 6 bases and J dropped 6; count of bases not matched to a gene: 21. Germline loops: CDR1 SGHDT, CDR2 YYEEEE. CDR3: CASTTGGRLAGLEDTQYF. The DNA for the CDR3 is TGTGCCAGCACCACGGGGGGTCGTCTAGCGGGCCTTGAGGATACGCAGTATTTT. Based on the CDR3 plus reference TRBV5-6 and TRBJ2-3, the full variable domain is DAGVTQSPTHLIKTRGQQVTLRCSPKSGHDTVSWYQQALGQGPQFIFQYYEEEERQRGNFPDRFSGHQFPNYSSELNVNALLLGDSALYLCASTTGGRLAGLEDTQYFGPGTRLTVL.

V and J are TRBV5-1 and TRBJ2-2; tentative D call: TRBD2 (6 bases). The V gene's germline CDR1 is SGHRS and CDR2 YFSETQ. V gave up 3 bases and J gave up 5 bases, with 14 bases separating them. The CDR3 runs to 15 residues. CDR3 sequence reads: CASSSEGPRTGELFF. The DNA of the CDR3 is TGCGCCAGCAGCTCGGAGGGGCCAAGGACCGGGGAGCTGTTTTTT.

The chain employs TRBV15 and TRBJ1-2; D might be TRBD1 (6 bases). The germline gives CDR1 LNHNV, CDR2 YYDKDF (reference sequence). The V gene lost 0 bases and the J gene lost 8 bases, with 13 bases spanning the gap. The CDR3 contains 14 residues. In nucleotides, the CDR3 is TGTGCCACCAGCAGAGATCCAGGGGAGAGCGGCTACACCTTC. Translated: CATSRDPGESGYTF.

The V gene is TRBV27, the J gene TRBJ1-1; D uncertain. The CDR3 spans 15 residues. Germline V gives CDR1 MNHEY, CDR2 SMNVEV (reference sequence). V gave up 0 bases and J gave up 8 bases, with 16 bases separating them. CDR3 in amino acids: CASSLSGLGRREAFF. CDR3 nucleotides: TGTGCCAGCAGTTTATCGGGCCTTGGGAGACGAGAAGCTTTCTTT.

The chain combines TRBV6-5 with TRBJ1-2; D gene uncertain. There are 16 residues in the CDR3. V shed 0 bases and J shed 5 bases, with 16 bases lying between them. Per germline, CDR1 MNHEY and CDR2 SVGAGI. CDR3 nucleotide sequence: TGTGCCAGCAGTTACTCGCCCTATACCTCAAGTTATGGCTACACCTTC. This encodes CASSYSPYTSSYGYTF.

The CDR3 nucleotides read TGTGCCAGCAGTGACCGACAGGGCCAGGGCTCTGGCTACACCTTC. It is translated as CASSDRQGQGSGYTF. The chain is built from TRBV6-6 and TRBJ1-2; 7 bases align to TRBD1. Germline values: CDR1 MNHNY, CDR2 SVGAGI (reference sequence). The ends lost 5 bases at V and 7 bases at J; junction bases unmatched: 13. This CDR3 spans 15 amino acids.

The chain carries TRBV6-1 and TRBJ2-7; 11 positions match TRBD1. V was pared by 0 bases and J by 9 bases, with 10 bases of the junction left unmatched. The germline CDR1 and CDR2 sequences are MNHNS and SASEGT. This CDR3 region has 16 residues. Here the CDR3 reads CASSEARTGGGGWQYF. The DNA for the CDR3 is TGTGCCAGCAGTGAAGCGAGGACAGGGGGCGGAGGGTGGCAGTACTTC.

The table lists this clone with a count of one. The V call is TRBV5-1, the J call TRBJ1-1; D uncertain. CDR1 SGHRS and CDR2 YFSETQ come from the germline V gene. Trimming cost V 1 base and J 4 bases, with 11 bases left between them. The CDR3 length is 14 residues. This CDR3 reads CASSLLERATEAFF. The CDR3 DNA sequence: TGCGCCAGCAGCTTGCTCGAGAGGGCCACTGAAGCTTTCTTT. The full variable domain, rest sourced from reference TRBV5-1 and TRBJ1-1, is KAGVTQTPRYLIKTRGQQVTLSCSPISGHRSVSWYQQTPGQGLQFLFEYFSETQRNKGNFPGRFSGRQFSNSRSEMNVSTLELGDSALYLCASSLLERATEAFFGQGTRLTVV.

The CDR3 spells CAVRDYQNTGELFF. CDR3 nucleotide sequence: TGTGCAGTAAGAGACTACCAAAACACCGGGGAGCTGTTTTTT. V usage is TRBV19 and J usage is TRBJ2-2; D is perhaps TRBD2 (5 bases). This CDR3 contains 14 residues. Germline V lookup: CDR1 LNHDA, CDR2 SQIVND (reference sequence).

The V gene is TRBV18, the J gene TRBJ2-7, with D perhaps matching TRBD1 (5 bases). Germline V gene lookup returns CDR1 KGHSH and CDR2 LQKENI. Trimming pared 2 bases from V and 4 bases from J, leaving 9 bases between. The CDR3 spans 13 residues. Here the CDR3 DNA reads TGTGCCAGCTCACCAGAACAGGTTTACGAGCAGTACTTC. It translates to CASSPEQVYEQYF.